This T cell receptor (beta chain) emerged from a study of blood T cells in healthy people across ages. V gave up 4 bases and J gave up 4 bases; unmatched junction bases: 8. The CDR3 runs 15 residues. In germline, CDR1 is LGHDT, CDR2 YNNKEL (reference sequence). It was with a sample-barcoded 5' primer and a J-beta primer mix that a second PCR of roughly 7 to 12 cycles was run. All samples gave at least 3 million CDR3-containing paired-end reads. TCRdb passed the 5' RACE reads through MiXCR, listing each CDR3 protein once. This table holds about 640,000 distinct CDR3 sequences, about 53% found once. The sequence was obtained from a man in his sixties in good health. Sequencing was carried out using blood. The chain links TRBV3-1 to TRBJ2-5, with 8 bases aligning to TRBD1. The CDR3 reads CASSPPTGVTETQYF. The CDR3 DNA reads TGTGCCAGCAGCCCGCCGACAGGGGTAACAGAGACCCAGTACTTC.